The clone carrying this T cell receptor (beta chain) was seen a handful of times. Antigen unknown. Sample-barcoded 5' priming and a J-beta primer mix drove a second PCR of about 7 to 11 cycles. Per-sample output comprised a minimum of 2.5 million paired-end reads containing CDR3. One entry per CDR3 protein results from TCRdb running MiXCR on the 5' RACE reads. The profile covers about 1.1 million distinct CDR3 sequences, with 35% to 45% appearing a single time and roughly 14% taken by the ten largest. The data are from a study of blood T cells in healthy people across ages. V lost 2 bases and J 3 bases, leaving 8 bases between the germline ends. Germline CDR1 LGHDT, CDR2 YNNKEL (reference sequence). This CDR3 is 13 amino acids long. General study findings and limits: For the donors, CMV status was unknown and possibly confounded expanded clonotype changes. The long-lived group displayed more naive CD4+ cells, plus higher diversity, than the aged donors did.

Each sample yielded at least 6 million isolated PBMCs. The specimen sequenced was blood. The rearrangement uses TRBV3-1 and TRBJ2-7; D call uncertain. The source of this sequence is a young man in good health. The CDR3 loop is CASSQSHNYEQYF. In DNA, the CDR3 is TGTGCCAGCAGCCAAAGTCACAACTACGAGCAGTACTTC.